A single sample gave rise to the 23 T cell receptor beta chains below, sequenced in a study of blood T cell repertoires in COVID-19. Profiled with immunoSEQ multiplex PCR; TCRdb holds only in-frame clones, not every one. Of roughly 55,000 clones listed, around 90% are singletons. Sequencing was carried out using peripheral blood. The receptor set was obtained from a man aged 45-65 years with active COVID-19.

The chain couples TRBV13 to TRBJ1-6, with D uncertain. The V gene's germline CDR1 is PRHDT and CDR2 FYEKMQ (reference sequence). The CDR3 extends over 13 amino acids. V was shortened by 4 bases and J by 13 bases, with 14 bases between the two germline ends. CDR3 sequence (DNA): TGTGCCAGCAGCTACGGACGGGATCCTCCCCTCCACTTT. Translated, it gives CASSYGRDPPLHF.

This chain joins TRBV19 and TRBJ1-2; D call uncertain. The ends were cut back, 2 bases at V and 2 bases at J, with 9 bases in the middle. Looked up from germline, CDR1 is LNHDA and CDR2 is SQIVND (reference sequence). This CDR3 contains 14 residues. The CDR3, as DNA: TGTGCCAGTAGTATATCGTTCAGGAACTATGGCTACACCTTC. As protein: CASSISFRNYGYTF.

The rearrangement joins TRBV6-4 to TRBJ2-7; 10 bases agree with TRBD2. CDR1 is MRHNA, CDR2 SNTAGT, per germline. The CDR3 spans 13 residues. Losses at the gene ends were 5 bases for V and 6 bases for J; bases not matched to a gene: 4. The CDR3, as DNA: TGTGCCAGCAGTAGCGGGGGGGGTTCCGAGCAGTACTTC. Encoded protein: CASSSGGGSEQYF.

The chain combines TRBV12-3 or TRBV12-4 with TRBJ1-2; D might be TRBD1 (5 bases). This CDR3 comprises 13 residues. The V end was cut by 5 bases, the J end by 6 bases, with 13 bases between. The CDR3 is CASSPTGPDGYTF. CDR3 nucleotide sequence: TGTGCCAGCAGTCCTACAGGCCCGGATGGCTACACCTTC.

V usage is TRBV6-5 and J usage is TRBJ1-1, with a weak D call TRBD1 (5 bases). The CDR3 consists of 11 residues. Looked up from germline, CDR1 is MNHEY and CDR2 is SVGAGI. V lost 11 bases and J lost 0, with 7 bases in between. The CDR3 sequence: CAGGVNTEAFF. The CDR3 DNA is TGTGCCGGAGGGGTGAACACTGAAGCTTTCTTT.

The rearrangement uses TRBV6-2 or TRBV6-3 and TRBJ1-4, with TRBD1 identical over 7 bases. Per germline, CDR1 MNHEY and CDR2 SVGEGT. The CDR3 is 14 amino acids. V lost 4 bases and J lost 8; bases outside the gene matches: 7. The CDR3 spells CASSSGQPGEKLFF. The CDR3 DNA reads as TGTGCCAGCAGTTCGGGACAGCCAGGCGAAAAACTGTTTTTT.

The rearrangement uses TRBV6-2 or TRBV6-3 and TRBJ2-5; D is ambiguous. Germline-derived CDR1 and CDR2 are MNHEY and SVGEGT. V gave up 0 bases and J gave up 1 base, with 6 bases separating them. CDR3 size: 14 residues. CDR3 DNA: TGTGCCAGCAGTTACTCGGGCCCCCAAGAGACCCAGTACTTC. Its translation is CASSYSGPQETQYF.

The chain has TRBV29-1 and TRBJ2-3; D might be TRBD2 (6 bases). V was shortened by 6 bases and J by 6 bases, with 13 bases between the two germline ends. This CDR3 region has 12 residues. Germline CDR1 reads SQVTM; CDR2 reads ANQGSEA. The DNA of the CDR3 is TGCAGCGTGCCGACTAGAATGGATACGCAGTATTTT. Amino acid sequence: CSVPTRMDTQYF.

The rearrangement links TRBV7-8 to TRBJ2-7; D gene ambiguous. Between the trimmed V and J ends, which lost 1 base and 6 bases, there was a span of 7 bases. Germline V gene data show CDR1 as SGHVS and CDR2 as FQNEAQ. This CDR3 has 12 residues. CDR3 DNA sequence: TGTGCCAGCAGCTTAGGATCGGGCGAGCAGTACTTC. Its translation is CASSLGSGEQYF.

This clone was seen once. In nucleotides, the CDR3 is TGCGCCAGCAGCTTGGCACCAGGGGCTTCGACTAGCGGGATTAGCGATGAGCAGTTCTTC. Translating it yields CASSLAPGASTSGISDEQFF. This chain joins TRBV5-1 and TRBJ2-1, with 11 nucleotides matching TRBD2. Germline lookup yields CDR1 SGHRS and CDR2 YFSETQ. V lost 0 bases, J lost 8 bases, and 19 bases stayed unmatched. CDR3 length equals 20 residues.

The CDR3 is CASAGTLAVSGELFF. The CDR3 bases are TGTGCCAGCGCGGGTACGCTAGCGGTTTCCGGGGAGCTGTTTTTT. This chain links TRBV6-5 with TRBJ2-2, with TRBD2 matching over 7 bases. Germline trimming cut 8 bases from V and 6 bases from J; bases unmatched to any gene: 12. This CDR3 contains 15 residues. Germline CDR1 and CDR2: MNHEY and SVGAGI.

This sequence joins TRBV5-1 and TRBJ1-1; 7 bases line up with TRBD1. J lost 0 bases, V lost 4 bases, and 6 bases had no gene match. Germline CDR1 and CDR2: SGHRS and YFSETQ. The CDR3 loop spans 15 amino acids. The CDR3 DNA is TGCGCCAGCAGCCCCTGGACAGGCATGAACACTGAAGCTTTCTTT. Translation gives CASSPWTGMNTEAFF.

This clone was found a few times. The chain links TRBV3-1 (or the pseudogene TRBV3-2) to TRBJ1-2; TRBD1 matches at 8 bases. The CDR3 extends over 14 amino acids. Looked up from germline, CDR1 is LGHDT and CDR2 is YNNKEL (reference sequence). J lost 6 bases, V lost 0 bases, and 3 bases had no gene match. Written as DNA, the CDR3 is TGTGCCAGCAGCCAAGAACCAGGGGGCGATGGCTACACCTTC. Its translation is CASSQEPGGDGYTF.

The chain couples TRBV19 to TRBJ1-3, with 7 positions matching TRBD1. The V gene's germline CDR1 is LNHDA and CDR2 SQIVND (reference sequence). This CDR3 is 15 amino acids long. After removal of 5 bases from V and 4 bases from J, the junction contained 8 bases not matched to a gene. The CDR3 loop reads CASSSPGGPGNTIYF. As DNA, the CDR3 is TGTGCCAGTAGTTCCCCAGGGGGTCCCGGAAACACCATATATTTT.

The gene calls are TRBV5-4 and TRBJ1-1, with a tentative D call TRBD1 (6 bases). The ends were cut back, 6 bases at V and 0 bases at J, with 15 bases in the middle. Germline V gene lookup returns CDR1 SGHNT and CDR2 YYREEE (reference sequence). The length of the CDR3 is 15 residues. The CDR3 DNA reads as TGTGCCAGCAAACGGGCGGACAGTATGAACACTGAAGCTTTCTTT. Protein sequence: CASKRADSMNTEAFF.

The chain links TRBV12-3 or TRBV12-4 to TRBJ2-1; the match to TRBD2 covers 7 bases. V lost 6 bases to trimming and J lost 10 bases; unmatched junction nucleotides: 9. The CDR3 runs to 13 residues. CDR3 in DNA: TGTGCCAGCAGCTTTTGGGAGGGAGGCGAGCAGTTCTTC. As protein: CASSFWEGGEQFF.

V is TRBV4-1 and J is TRBJ2-5; a possible D gene is TRBD1 (6 bases). CDR3 length: 16 amino acids. V lost 1 base and J 5 bases, leaving 17 bases between the germline ends. Looked up from germline, CDR1 is MGHRA and CDR2 is YSYEKL. CDR3 sequence (DNA): TGCGCCAGCAGCCAAGTAGGTATTGGCAGGGGTGAGACCCAGTACTTC. It yields the protein CASSQVGIGRGETQYF.

The gene calls are TRBV4-1 and TRBJ2-2; 7 nucleotides line up with TRBD2. This CDR3 is 16 amino acids long. Germline CDR1 and CDR2: MGHRA and YSYEKL. V was pared by 0 bases and J by 0 bases, with 1 base of the junction left unmatched. CDR3 in amino acids: CASSQELAANTGELFF. DNA for the CDR3: TGCGCCAGCAGCCAAGAGCTAGCGGCGAACACCGGGGAGCTGTTTTTT.

This chain links TRBV7-8 with TRBJ2-7, with 10 bases aligning to TRBD2. The CDR3 consists of 16 residues. V shed 7 bases, J shed 0 bases, and the junction held 9 bases outside the gene matches. Germline V gene sequence: CDR1 SGHVS, CDR2 FQNEAQ. The CDR3 here is CASTPRASGSSYEQYF. The DNA of the CDR3 is TGTGCCAGCACCCCGAGGGCTAGCGGGAGCTCCTACGAGCAGTACTTC.

The chain combines TRBV30 with TRBJ1-1; maybe TRBD1 (5 bases). V was clipped by 3 bases and J by 4 bases, with 12 bases between them. This CDR3 has 13 amino acids. Germline V gene lookup returns CDR1 GTSNPN and CDR2 SVGIG (reference sequence). The CDR3 DNA follows: TGTGCCTGGAGCTTGGAGGGGTTCACTGAAGCTTTCTTT. This encodes CAWSLEGFTEAFF.

This clone was seen a few times. The rearrangement joins TRBV11-3 to TRBJ2-2; TRBD1 is a possible D gene (5 bases). V was pared by 8 bases and J by 0 bases, with 13 bases between. Germline V gives CDR1 SGHNT, CDR2 YENEEA. The CDR3 contains 15 residues. The CDR3, as DNA: TGTGCCAGCCACAAGGGGATCGCGAACACCGGGGAGCTGTTTTTT. It translates to CASHKGIANTGELFF.

The chain combines TRBV7-9 with TRBJ1-4, with D possibly being TRBD1 (5 bases). The germline V gene encodes CDR1 SEHNR and CDR2 FQNEAQ (reference sequence). The CDR3 is made up of 12 amino acids. Deletions cut 8 bases from V and 8 bases from J, with 12 bases between. CDR3 region: CASRGTGEKLFF. The DNA for the CDR3 is TGTGCCAGCCGGGGGACTGGGGAAAAACTGTTTTTT.

This clone appeared a single time. This rearrangement joins TRBV6-5 to TRBJ2-6; D might be TRBD2 (5 bases). Trimming took off 7 bases at V and 0 bases at J, with 10 bases between the two ends. CDR1 is MNHEY and CDR2 is SVGAGI in the germline V gene. The CDR3 has 15 amino acids. CDR3 amino acids: CASKRDPSGANVLTF. In nucleotides, the CDR3 is TGTGCCAGCAAACGGGATCCCTCTGGGGCCAACGTCCTGACTTTC.